A selection of T cell receptor beta chains follows, all from one sample in a study of response to subunit inactivated influenza vaccine. TCRdb reanalysed the RT-PCR reads using MiXCR and keeps one entry per CDR3 protein. The sample yields about 160,000 distinct CDR3 sequences, approximately 11% seen once. The sample was non-naive T cells sorted from PBMCs, taken roughly 6 weeks after vaccination. The receptor set was obtained from a man aged 45-65 years who received an inactivated influenza vaccine. The CDR3 runs from the conserved cysteine through the conserved F or W. D genes are given only for firm matches. Size is omitted from some rows. Given values are once, few, many or a class for expanded clones.

NA	TRBJ1-2	TRBV10-3	NA	TGTGCCATCAGTGAGAGCGACAGGACTAACTATGGCTACACCTTC	CAISESDRTNYGYTF
NA	TRBJ1-3	TRBV4-2	NA	TGTGCCAGCAGCCAAGATCTAACAGAGGGAAACACCATATATTTT	CASSQDLTEGNTIYF
NA	TRBJ2-2	TRBV5-6	NA	TGTGCCAGCAGCGAGACAGGGAGGAGGGCCGGGGAGCTGTTTTTT	CASSETGRRAGELFF
NA	TRBJ2-2	TRBV25-1	many	TGTGCCATCGGAACCGGGGAGCTGTTTTTT	CAIGTGELFF
NA	TRBJ2-2	TRBV24-1	NA	TGTGCCACCAGTAGTGACTTCACCGGGGAGCTGTTTTTT	CATSSDFTGELFF
TRBD1	TRBJ2-3	TRBV4-3	few	TGCGCCAGCAGCCCAGGGACAGGGGGCACAGATACGCAGTATTTT	CASSPGTGGTDTQYF
TRBD1	TRBJ2-1	TRBV12-3/TRBV12-4	NA	TGTGCCAGCAGTTTACGCGAGGGACAGCCGTCCGTCAATGAGCAGTTCTTC	CASSLREGQPSVNEQFF
TRBD1	TRBJ2-7	TRBV7-2	few	TGTGCCAGCAGCTTAGGGACCGGGACAGGGACCTACGAGCAGTACTTC	CASSLGTGTGTYEQYF
TRBD1	TRBJ2-7	TRBV5-5	NA	TGTGCCAGCAGCTTGGCGGACAGGGCTTCCTACGAGCAGTACTTC	CASSLADRASYEQYF
TRBD2	TRBJ2-4	TRBV20-1	NA	TGCAGTGCTAGAGATCCGCGACTAGCGGGATCGAGGAACATTCAGTACTTC	CSARDPRLAGSRNIQYF
NA	TRBJ2-3	TRBV7-9	few	TGTGCCAGCAGCCCCCGACGGTCCACAGATACGCAGTATTTT	CASSPRRSTDTQYF
NA	TRBJ1-2	TRBV5-8	NA	TGTGCCAGCAGCTTGCGTACTAACTATGGCTACACCTTC	CASSLRTNYGYTF
TRBD1	TRBJ2-3	TRBV20-1	NA	TGCAGTGCTAGAGACTGGACAGGGGGCACAGATACGCAGTATTTT	CSARDWTGGTDTQYF
NA	TRBJ2-1	TRBV7-3	NA	TGTGCCAGCAGCTTATTCCCGCCGGGGCGGGGCCCACAGGCCTACAATGAGCAGTTCTTC	CASSLFPPGRGPQAYNEQFF
TRBD2	TRBJ2-3	TRBV7-8	few	TGTGCCAGCAGCTTAACGCAAGCGGGAGGGTCTTGGAGCACAGATACGCAGTATTTT	CASSLTQAGGSWSTDTQYF
NA	TRBJ2-3	TRBV19	few	TGTGCCAGTAGTGCCGCTGGGGGCGGTGGAGATACGCAGTATTTT	CASSAAGGGGDTQYF
NA	TRBJ2-1	TRBV6-2/TRBV6-3	many	TGTGCCAGCAGCTTGGAAGGGTATGGGATATACAATGAGCAGTTCTTC	CASSLEGYGIYNEQFF
NA	TRBJ2-7	TRBV28	many	TGTGCCAGCAGTTGGCAGTCCCTAGCGCAGAACTACGAGCAGTACTTC	CASSWQSLAQNYEQYF
TRBD1	TRBJ1-6	TRBV4-2	few	TGTGCCAGCAGCCAAGATTCGACAGGGGCCCTTAGCTCACCCCTCCACTTT	CASSQDSTGALSSPLHF
NA	TRBJ1-3	TRBV6-5	few	TGTGCCAGCAGTTACAAGATCCTCTCTGGAAACACCATATATTTT	CASSYKILSGNTIYF
NA	TRBJ1-5	TRBV28	NA	TGTGCCAGCATGAGCAATCAGCCCCAGCATTTT	CASMSNQPQHF
NA	TRBJ1-1	TRBV5-6	few	TGTGCCAGCAGCTTGGTAAACACACTGAACACTGAAGCTTTCTTT	CASSLVNTLNTEAFF
NA	TRBJ1-1	TRBV4-2	NA	TGTGCCAGCAGCCAAGATCCGGGACGGTTGAACACTGAAGCTTTCTTT	CASSQDPGRLNTEAFF
TRBD2	TRBJ2-5	TRBV7-9	NA	TGTGCCCTCCCAACTCGGCTAGCGGGAGTAGAGACCCAGTACTTC	CALPTRLAGVETQYF
NA	TRBJ1-6	TRBV7-2	few	TGTGCCAGCAGCGAGCGACAGGCGGTGGGTGGTTCACCCCTCCACTTT	CASSERQAVGGSPLHF
NA	TRBJ2-5	TRBV6-1	many	TGTGCCAGCAGTGAAGCTCCCATTGGGGGAGAAGAGACCCAGTACTTC	CASSEAPIGGEETQYF
NA	TRBJ2-2	TRBV20-1	NA	TGCAGTGCTGACGGACAGTTCGCGAACACCGGGGAGCTGTTTTTT	CSADGQFANTGELFF
TRBD1	TRBJ2-1	TRBV7-3	many	TGTGCCAGCAGCCTCGACAGGGGGTCCCTTGGCTCCTACAATGAGCAGTTCTTC	CASSLDRGSLGSYNEQFF
NA	TRBJ2-5	TRBV6-1	NA	TGTGCCAGCAGTAAAGGTGGGGCAGAAGATACCCAGTACTTC	CASSKGGAEDTQYF
NA	TRBJ1-1	TRBV9	many	TGTGCCAGCAGCGTAGCCCAGGGCTTCGGGACTGAAGCTTTCTTT	CASSVAQGFGTEAFF
NA	TRBJ2-1	TRBV11-2	few	TGTGCCAGCAGCTTAGGTAGCCAGGTCGGGGGACTTTACAATGAGCAGTTCTTC	CASSLGSQVGGLYNEQFF
NA	TRBJ1-5	TRBV24-1	few	TGTGCCACCAGTGATTCGGGACACGACAATCAGCCCCAGCATTTT	CATSDSGHDNQPQHF
NA	TRBJ2-3	TRBV5-4	NA	TGTGCCAGCAGCAACCAGGGAGGAGATACGCAGTATTTT	CASSNQGGDTQYF
TRBD2	TRBJ2-1	TRBV5-6	NA	TGTGCCAGCAGCCCGGACTTGACTAGCGGGAGTAATGAGCAGTTCTTC	CASSPDLTSGSNEQFF
NA	TRBJ2-4	TRBV14	many	TGTGCCAGCAGCCAAGGGGAAAGAAACATTCAGTACTTC	CASSQGERNIQYF
TRBD1	TRBJ2-2	TRBV11-3	many	TGTGCCAGCAGCTCGTGGGACAGCTTGAACACCGGGGAGCTGTTTTTT	CASSSWDSLNTGELFF
NA	TRBJ2-7	TRBV5-6	many	TGTGCCAGCAGCCCGGACCGAGGTGGAGGGGAGCAGTACTTC	CASSPDRGGGEQYF
TRBD2	TRBJ2-6	TRBV10-3	NA	TGTGCCATCAGTGAGGGCGGGACTAGAAGACTCGCTGGGGCCAACGTCCTGACTTTC	CAISEGGTRRLAGANVLTF
NA	TRBJ1-1	TRBV12-3/TRBV12-4	few	TGTGCCAGCAGTTCCAACCGGGACACTGAAGCTTTCTTT	CASSSNRDTEAFF
TRBD2	TRBJ2-5	TRBV5-5	NA	TGTGCCAGCAGCATGGGCGGGGGGACACAAGAGACCCAGTACTTC	CASSMGGGTQETQYF
NA	TRBJ2-3	TRBV5-1	few	TGCGCCAGCAGCTCGCAAGCCTCTGGCACAGATACGCAGTATTTT	CASSSQASGTDTQYF
TRBD2	TRBJ2-2	TRBV24-1	many	TGTGCCACCAGTGACTTAGGACTAGCGGGTCGCACCGGGGAGCTGTTTTTT	CATSDLGLAGRTGELFF
TRBD1	TRBJ1-4	TRBV5-1	NA	TGCGCCAGCAGCCAGGACAGGGTCGGTGAAAAACTGTTTTTT	CASSQDRVGEKLFF
TRBD2	TRBJ2-3	TRBV12-3/TRBV12-4	NA	TGTGCCAGCAGTTCTAGCGCTAGCGGGGGGGCCGGTACGCAGTATTTT	CASSSSASGGAGTQYF
NA	TRBJ2-5	TRBV18	many	TGTGCCAGCTCACCATTACAGCAAGAGACCCAGTACTTC	CASSPLQQETQYF
TRBD1	TRBJ1-1	TRBV20-1	many	TGCAGTGCTGGACAGGGGAGGAACACTGAAGCTTTCTTT	CSAGQGRNTEAFF
NA	TRBJ1-1	TRBV7-2	few	TGTGCCAGCAGCTTCGGGGCAATGAACACTGAAGCTTTCTTT	CASSFGAMNTEAFF
TRBD1	TRBJ2-7	TRBV18	few	TGTGCCAGCTCACCAAGAGGAACCGGGACAGGGCGTAACGAGCAGTACTTC	CASSPRGTGTGRNEQYF
NA	TRBJ2-7	TRBV28	many	TGTGCCAGCATGTCGTCTAGCCGGTCCTACGAGCAGTACTTC	CASMSSSRSYEQYF
TRBD2	TRBJ2-1	TRBV12-3/TRBV12-4	few	TGTGCCCGCAGTTTAGTCACTCTAGCGGGAGGTTCCTACAATGAGCAGTTCTTC	CARSLVTLAGGSYNEQFF
NA	TRBJ1-1	TRBV21-1	NA	TGTGCCAGCAGCACCATAACGAGGGACACTGAAGCTTTCTTT	CASSTITRDTEAFF